This T cell receptor beta chain was sequenced in a study of technical replicates of blood from a handful of donors. The CDR3 covers 15 residues. Germline CDR1 SGDLS, CDR2 YYNGEE. Trimming took off 0 bases at V and 4 bases at J, with 8 bases between the two ends. This table comes from immunoSEQ multiplex PCR, and its TCRdb copy is limited to in-frame clones, with some not included. The sample consists of about 14,000 clones, just under 85% of them appearing once. The sequence derives from a human donor in good health. Sequencing was done on a sample of PBMCs. This chain connects TRBV9 to TRBJ2-6; D might be TRBD1 (5 bases). The CDR3 DNA reads as TGTGCCAGCAGCGTAGCCAGGGCCGGGGCCAACGTCCTGACTTTC. Amino acid sequence: CASSVARAGANVLTF.